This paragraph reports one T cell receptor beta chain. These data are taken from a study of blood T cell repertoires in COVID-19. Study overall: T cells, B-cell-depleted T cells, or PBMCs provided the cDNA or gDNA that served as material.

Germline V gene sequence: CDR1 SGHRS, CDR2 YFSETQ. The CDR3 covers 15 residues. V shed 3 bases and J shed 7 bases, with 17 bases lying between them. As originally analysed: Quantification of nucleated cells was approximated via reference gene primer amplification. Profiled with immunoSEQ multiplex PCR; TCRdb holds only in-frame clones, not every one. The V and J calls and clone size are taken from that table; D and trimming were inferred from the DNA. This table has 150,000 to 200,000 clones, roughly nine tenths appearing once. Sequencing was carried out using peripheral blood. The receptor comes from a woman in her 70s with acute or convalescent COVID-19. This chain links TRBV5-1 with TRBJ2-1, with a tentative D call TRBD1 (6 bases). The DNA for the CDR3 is TGCGCCAGCAGCTGGGGAACAACTAGGGGGAATGAGCAGTTCTTC. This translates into CASSWGTTRGNEQFF.